This TCR beta chain was recovered during a study of CD8+ T cells in alopecia areata. Study observations and caveats: Lesional tissue from the scalp (especially in alopecia totalis/universalis) showed higher clonality than normal scalp.

CDR3 length: 12 residues. Trimming removed 3 bases from V and 3 bases from J, with 6 bases in between. The germline CDR1 and CDR2 sequences are LGHNT and FRNRAP. Remarks on this clone: The target antigen is unknown.

Extraction of RNA preceded its reverse transcription into cDNA, which served as the sequencing template. Method: immunoSEQ multiplex PCR; TCRdb's copy keeps in-frame clones and lacks some. The sample gives some 130,000 clones, approximately 49% of which show up once; roughly 20% is in the top ten. This receptor was taken from a human donor with alopecia areata. The material sequenced was CD8+ T cells sorted from blood, taken at week 0. The rearrangement links TRBV12-5 to TRBJ2-7; the D is unclear. The CDR3 DNA reads TGTGCTAGTGGTTTCGGAGTCTACGAGCAGTACTTC. This translates into CASGFGVYEQYF.